One and the same sample provided the 13 T cell receptor beta chains below, sequenced in a study of beta chain features in type 1 diabetes. Study outcomes and limitations: TCRB CDR3s were moderately but significantly shorter in Type 1 diabetes patients in all four CD4+ subsets.

These TCRs' antigens remain unknown. Expressed TCRB transcripts got sequenced, as all isolated RNA was reverse transcribed. Libraries were prepared by immunoSEQ multiplex PCR; TCRdb keeps only in-frame clonotypes and omits some of them. Of under 250,000 clones listed, approximately 15% were seen once; the top ten hold just under 0.02%. The sample was naive CD4+ T cells from blood. Receptor source: a man aged 30-40 years with type 1 diabetes.

The chain links TRBV11-2 to TRBJ2-5; 9 bases line up with TRBD2. Germline assignment: CDR1 SGHAT and CDR2 FQNNGV. V lost 1 base, J lost 1 base, and 10 bases stayed unmatched. CDR3 length: 18 amino acids. The CDR3 sequence: CASSLAGGLAGRQETQYF. Written as DNA, the CDR3 is TGTGCCAGCAGCTTAGCCGGGGGGCTAGCGGGGCGCCAAGAGACCCAGTACTTC. Based on the CDR3 plus reference TRBV11-2 and TRBJ2-5, the full variable domain is EAGVAQSPRYKIIEKRQSVAFWCNPISGHATLYWYQQILGQGPKLLIQFQNNGVVDDSQLPKDRFSAERLKGVDSTLKIQPAKLEDSAVYLCASSLAGGLAGRQETQYFGPGTRLLVL.

The chain couples TRBV5-1 to TRBJ2-7; D is unclear. Germline V gives CDR1 SGHRS, CDR2 YFSETQ. This CDR3 comprises 16 residues. The V gene lost 0 bases and the J gene lost 0 bases, with 13 bases spanning the gap. The CDR3 sequence is CASSLAPAGSSYEQYF. DNA for the CDR3: TGCGCCAGCAGCTTGGCCCCCGCAGGCAGCTCCTACGAGCAGTACTTC.

The J gene is TRBJ1-2, the V gene TRBV30; TRBD1 matches at 9 bases. Per the germline V gene, CDR1 is GTSNPN and CDR2 is SVGIG (reference sequence). Losses at the gene ends were 5 bases for V and 5 bases for J; bases not matched to a gene: 6. The CDR3 is 13 residues long. For the CDR3, the DNA is TGTGCCTGGGACCAACAGGGGGCTTATGGCTACACCTTC. This codes for CAWDQQGAYGYTF.

In its sample, this clone was seen a few times. This chain connects TRBV30 to TRBJ2-2; D is uncertain. Trimming took 4 bases from V and 0 from J, leaving 9 bases between them. The CDR3 has 14 amino acids. CDR1 and CDR2 (germline): GTSNPN, SVGIG (reference sequence). The CDR3 spells CAWITPPNTGELFF. CDR3 DNA: TGTGCCTGGATAACACCACCGAACACCGGGGAGCTGTTTTTT.

The chain has TRBV11-2 and TRBJ1-4, with 8 bases fitting TRBD1. J lost 8 bases, V lost 3 bases, and 2 bases had no gene match. This CDR3 contains 13 residues. Looked up from germline, CDR1 is SGHAT and CDR2 is FQNNGV. As DNA, the CDR3 is TGTGCCAGCAGCTTCGGACAGGGAGAAAAACTGTTTTTT. It specifies CASSFGQGEKLFF.

This clone was detected only a few times. This sequence joins TRBV30 and TRBJ1-3; D uncertain. Germline-derived CDR1 and CDR2 are GTSNPN and SVGIG (reference sequence). CDR3 size: 13 residues. Between the trimmed V and J ends, which lost 4 bases and 0 bases, there was a span of 7 bases. The CDR3 here is CAWKWSSGNTIYF. Here the CDR3 DNA reads TGTGCCTGGAAGTGGAGCTCTGGAAACACCATATATTTT.

The rearrangement uses TRBV12-5 and TRBJ2-5, with 8 positions matching TRBD1. Germline V gene sequence: CDR1 LGHNT, CDR2 FRNRAP. The V gene end was trimmed by 1 base and the J gene end by 5 bases; junction bases not matched to a gene: 9. The CDR3 is 16 residues long. CDR3 in amino acids: CASGLEHGQGAETQYF. DNA of the CDR3: TGTGCTAGTGGTTTGGAGCATGGACAGGGCGCCGAGACCCAGTACTTC.

The CDR3 DNA is TGTGCCAGCAGTGATGGGACTACCGCTCACGAGCAGTACTTC. This encodes CASSDGTTAHEQYF. J is TRBJ2-7 and V is TRBV25-1; 7 positions agree with TRBD2. In germline, CDR1 is MGHDK, CDR2 SYGVNS. The CDR3 totals 14 residues. After removal of 3 bases from V and 5 bases from J, the junction contained 7 bases not matched to a gene.

This clone turned up a few times. V is TRBV7-9 and J is TRBJ2-5; D gene uncertain. The V end lost 3 bases, the J end lost 1 base, and 6 bases lay between the germline ends. CDR1 is SEHNR, CDR2 FQNEAQ, per germline (reference sequence). The CDR3 loop spans 13 amino acids. CDR3 amino acids: CASSFRLQETQYF. The CDR3 DNA is TGTGCCAGCAGCTTTAGACTCCAAGAGACCCAGTACTTC.

This clone was detected a few times. The chain recombines TRBV9 with TRBJ2-1; D is perhaps TRBD1 (6 bases). This CDR3 is built from 15 residues. V was pared by 2 bases and J by 8 bases, with 17 bases between. Germline CDR1 is SGDLS and CDR2 is YYNGEE. The CDR3 DNA is TGTGCCAGCAGCGTTAAACAGGGATCCTCCGATGAGCAGTTCTTC. Protein: CASSVKQGSSDEQFF. Full variable domain (rest looked up from reference TRBV9 and TRBJ2-1): DSGVTQTPKHLITATGQRVTLRCSPRSGDLSVYWYQQSLDQGLQFLIQYYNGEERAKGNILERFSAQQFPDLHSELNLSSLELGDSALYFCASSVKQGSSDEQFFGPGTRLTVL.

The genes are TRBV7-2 and TRBJ2-5, with 11 positions matching TRBD2. The CDR3 consists of 15 residues. Trimming took 8 bases from V and 2 from J; bases not matched to a gene: 7. Per germline, CDR1 SGHTA and CDR2 FQGNSA. The CDR3, as DNA: TGTGCCAGCCAAGGGACTAGCGGACCTCAAGAGACCCAGTACTTC. Its protein is CASQGTSGPQETQYF.

The chain couples TRBV7-2 to TRBJ2-3; the match to TRBD1 covers 9 bases. From germline, CDR1 is SGHTA and CDR2 FQGNSA. The CDR3 extends over 16 amino acids. The V and J ends lost 5 bases and 2 bases, in that order; junction bases with no gene match: 8. The CDR3 DNA reads as TGTGCCAGCAGCCAATCGGGACAGGGTAACACAGATACGCAGTATTTT. Translating gives CASSQSGQGNTDTQYF.

This chain uses TRBV5-1 with TRBJ2-3; 9 bases match TRBD2. Germline V gene lookup returns CDR1 SGHRS and CDR2 YFSETQ. Unmatched junction bases numbered 24, after V lost 4 bases and J lost 6 bases. The CDR3 is 20 amino acids. The CDR3 spells CASSPDPFGGSSGKGDTQYF. In nucleotides, the CDR3 is TGCGCCAGCAGCCCGGACCCTTTCGGCGGGTCTAGCGGGAAAGGTGATACGCAGTATTTT.